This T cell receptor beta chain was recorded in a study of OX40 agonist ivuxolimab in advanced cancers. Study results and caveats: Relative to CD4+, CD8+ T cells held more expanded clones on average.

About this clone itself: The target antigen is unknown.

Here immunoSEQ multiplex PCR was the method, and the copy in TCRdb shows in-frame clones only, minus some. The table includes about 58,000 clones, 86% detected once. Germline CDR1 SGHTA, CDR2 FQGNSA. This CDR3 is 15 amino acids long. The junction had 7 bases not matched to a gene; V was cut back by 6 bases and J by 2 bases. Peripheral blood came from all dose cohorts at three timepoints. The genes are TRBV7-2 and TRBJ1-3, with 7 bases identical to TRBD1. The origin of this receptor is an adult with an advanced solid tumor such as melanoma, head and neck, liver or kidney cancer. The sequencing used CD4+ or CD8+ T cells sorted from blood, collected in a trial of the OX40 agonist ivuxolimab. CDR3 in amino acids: CASRRPGGAGNTIYF. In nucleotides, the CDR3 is TGTGCCAGCAGAAGACCAGGGGGAGCTGGAAACACCATATATTTT.